The rows below give T cell receptor beta chains drawn from one sample of a study of graft-versus-host responses after intestinal transplantation. These receptors have no identified antigens. The method was immunoSEQ multiplex PCR; TCRdb's version includes in-frame clones alone and lacks a portion of them. Of about 82,000 clones in the sample, about 91% were seen once. The sample in question was unstimulated CD4+ T cells sorted from spleen or lymph node cells, obtained before transplant. The receptor source for this set is a human donor who was the organ donor for an intestinal transplant. The conserved cysteine and the conserved F or W are not part of the CDR3 here.

v_gene	j_gene	CDR3aa
TRBV5-5	TRBJ1-5	ASSFGGRGARISQPQH
TRBV5-4	TRBJ2-4	ASSFKPLLAGEDIQY
TRBV6-6	TRBJ2-7	ASSYRGRDYEQY
TRBV19	TRBJ1-2	ASSTGQILNYGYT
TRBV28	TRBJ2-5	ASSLLPGLSGSQY
TRBV15	TRBJ2-7	ATSRDSTFGVYEQY
TRBV14	TRBJ1-1	ASSQERGQVYSPKAF
TRBV7-9	TRBJ2-1	ALEDRGKGSGKYNEQF
TRBV19	TRBJ1-5	ASSRGQNQPQH
TRBV27	TRBJ2-1	ASSLFYYPGALYNEQF
TRBV6-4	TRBJ2-3	ASSDQGHTDTQY
TRBV28	TRBJ2-5	ASSLRRGGLVRQETQY
TRBV2	TRBJ1-2	ASSETGILYGYT
TRBV9	TRBJ2-1	ASSAGLAAYNEQF
TRBV10-3	TRBJ1-1	AIRTEVGTEAF
TRBV19	TRBJ2-2	ASTGGFSGELF
TRBV10-3	TRBJ1-6	AISKTGNSKTKSSYNSPLH
TRBV6-1	TRBJ2-7	ASRTRDTYEQY
TRBV7-3	TRBJ2-4	ASSSDRLAKNIQY
TRBV7-2	TRBJ2-7	ASSPRGLAYEQY
TRBV7-2	TRBJ2-7	ASSLPGLALRQY
TRBV30	TRBJ2-7	AWAAGTLNEQY
TRBV9	TRBJ2-6	ASSLGTISGANVLT
TRBV5-6	TRBJ1-1	ASSVQRNTEAF
TRBV5-1	TRBJ1-1	ASSLEPAGTGGTEAF
TRBV2	TRBJ2-1	ASSSPPGTSGVSYNEQF